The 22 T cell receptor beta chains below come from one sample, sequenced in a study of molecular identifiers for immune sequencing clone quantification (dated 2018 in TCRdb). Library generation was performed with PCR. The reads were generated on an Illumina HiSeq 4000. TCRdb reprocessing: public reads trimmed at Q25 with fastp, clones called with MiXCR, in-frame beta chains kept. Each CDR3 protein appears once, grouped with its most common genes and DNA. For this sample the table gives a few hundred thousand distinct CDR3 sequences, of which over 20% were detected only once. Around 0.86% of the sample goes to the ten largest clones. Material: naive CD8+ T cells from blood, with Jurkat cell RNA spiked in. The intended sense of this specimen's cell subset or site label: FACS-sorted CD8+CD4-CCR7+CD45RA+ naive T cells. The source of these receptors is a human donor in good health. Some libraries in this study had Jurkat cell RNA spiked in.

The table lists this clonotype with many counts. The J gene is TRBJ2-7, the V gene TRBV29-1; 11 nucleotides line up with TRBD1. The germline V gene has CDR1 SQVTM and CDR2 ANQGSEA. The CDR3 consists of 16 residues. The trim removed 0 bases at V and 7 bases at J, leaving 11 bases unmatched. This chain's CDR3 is CSVEDLGDRGGVEQYF. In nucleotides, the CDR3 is TGCAGCGTTGAAGATCTAGGGGACAGGGGGGGCGTGGAGCAGTACTTC.

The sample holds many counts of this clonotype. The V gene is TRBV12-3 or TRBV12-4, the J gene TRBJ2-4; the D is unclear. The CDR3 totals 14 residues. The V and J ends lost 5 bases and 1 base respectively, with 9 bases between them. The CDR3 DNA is TGTGCCAGCAGTCCACCTCCGGCCAAAAACATTCAGTACTTC. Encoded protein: CASSPPPAKNIQYF.

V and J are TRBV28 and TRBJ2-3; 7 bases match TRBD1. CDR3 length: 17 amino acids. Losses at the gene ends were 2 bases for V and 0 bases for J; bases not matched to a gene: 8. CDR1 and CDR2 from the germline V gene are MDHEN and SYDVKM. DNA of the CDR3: TGTGCCAGCAGTTTAATTGTACTGGACAGGAGCACAGATACGCAGTATTTT. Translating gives CASSLIVLDRSTDTQYF.

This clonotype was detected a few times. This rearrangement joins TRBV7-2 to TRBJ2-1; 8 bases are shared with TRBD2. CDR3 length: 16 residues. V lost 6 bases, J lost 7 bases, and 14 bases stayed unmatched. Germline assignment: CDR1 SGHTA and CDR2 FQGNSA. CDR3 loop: CASRSQTGLGLNEQFF. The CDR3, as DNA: TGTGCCAGCAGAAGTCAAACGGGACTAGGTTTAAATGAGCAGTTCTTC.

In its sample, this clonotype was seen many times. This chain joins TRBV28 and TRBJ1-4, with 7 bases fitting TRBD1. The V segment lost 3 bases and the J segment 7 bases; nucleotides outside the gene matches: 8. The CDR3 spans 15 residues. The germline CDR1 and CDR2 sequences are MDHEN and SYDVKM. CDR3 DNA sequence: TGTGCCAGCAGTTTTCTTCAGGGGGATGGTGAAAAACTGTTTTTT. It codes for CASSFLQGDGEKLFF. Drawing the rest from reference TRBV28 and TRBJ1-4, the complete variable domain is DVKVTQSSRYLVKRTGEKVFLECVQDMDHENMFWYRQDPGLGLRLIYFSYDVKMKEKGDIPEGYSVSREKKERFSLILESASTNQTSMYLCASSFLQGDGEKLFFGSGTQLSVL.

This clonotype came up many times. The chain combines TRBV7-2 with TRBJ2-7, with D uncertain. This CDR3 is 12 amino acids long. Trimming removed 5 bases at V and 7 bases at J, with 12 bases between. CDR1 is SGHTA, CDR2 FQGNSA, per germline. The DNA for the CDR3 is TGTGCCAGCAGCCCCCGATTACGAGAGCAGTACTTC. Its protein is CASSPRLREQYF.

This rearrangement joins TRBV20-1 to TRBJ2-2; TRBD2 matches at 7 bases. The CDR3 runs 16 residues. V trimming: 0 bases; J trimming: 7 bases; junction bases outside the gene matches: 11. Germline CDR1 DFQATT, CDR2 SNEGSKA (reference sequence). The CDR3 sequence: CSAREGGRGGIGELFF. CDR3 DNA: TGCAGTGCTAGAGAGGGGGGGAGGGGCGGTATCGGGGAGCTGTTTTTT.

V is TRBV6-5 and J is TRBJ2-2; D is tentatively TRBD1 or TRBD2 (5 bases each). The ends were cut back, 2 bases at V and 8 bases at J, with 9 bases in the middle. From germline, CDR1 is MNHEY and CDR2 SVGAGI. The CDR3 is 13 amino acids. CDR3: CASSYGGEGELFF. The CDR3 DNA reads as TGTGCCAGCAGTTACGGGGGAGAGGGGGAGCTGTTTTTT.

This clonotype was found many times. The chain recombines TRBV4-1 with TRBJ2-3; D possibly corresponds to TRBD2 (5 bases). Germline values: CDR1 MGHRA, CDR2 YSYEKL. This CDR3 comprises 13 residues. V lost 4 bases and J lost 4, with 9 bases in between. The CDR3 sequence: CASSRGEPDTQYF. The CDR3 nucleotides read TGCGCCAGCAGCCGGGGAGAGCCAGATACGCAGTATTTT.

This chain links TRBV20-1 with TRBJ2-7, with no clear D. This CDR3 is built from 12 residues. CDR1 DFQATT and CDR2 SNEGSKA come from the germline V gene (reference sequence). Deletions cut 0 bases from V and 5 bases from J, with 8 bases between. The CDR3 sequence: CSARDLIDEQYF. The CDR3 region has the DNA TGCAGTGCTAGAGATCTCATCGACGAGCAGTACTTC.

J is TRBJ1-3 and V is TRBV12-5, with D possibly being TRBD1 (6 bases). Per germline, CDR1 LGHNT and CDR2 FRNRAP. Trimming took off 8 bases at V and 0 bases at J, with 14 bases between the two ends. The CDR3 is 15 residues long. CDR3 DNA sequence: TGTGCTAGTAGACAGGTCGTATACTCTGGAAACACCATATATTTT. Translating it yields CASRQVVYSGNTIYF.

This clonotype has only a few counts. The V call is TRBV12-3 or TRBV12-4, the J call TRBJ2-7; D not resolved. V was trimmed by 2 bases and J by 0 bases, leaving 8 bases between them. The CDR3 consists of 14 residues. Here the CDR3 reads CASSLFAHSYEQYF. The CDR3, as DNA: TGTGCCAGCAGTTTATTTGCTCACTCCTACGAGCAGTACTTC.

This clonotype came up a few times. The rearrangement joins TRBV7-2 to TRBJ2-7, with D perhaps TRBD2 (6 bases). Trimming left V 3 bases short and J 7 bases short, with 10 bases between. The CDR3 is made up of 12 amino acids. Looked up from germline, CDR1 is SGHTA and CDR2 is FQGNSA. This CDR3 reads CASSFAGGEQYF. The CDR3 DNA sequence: TGTGCCAGCAGCTTTGCAGGAGGGGAGCAGTACTTC. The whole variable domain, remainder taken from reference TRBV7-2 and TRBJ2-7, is GAGVSQSPSNKVTEKGKDVELRCDPISGHTALYWYRQSLGQGLEFLIYFQGNSAPDKSGLPSDRFSAERTGGSVSTLTIQRTQQEDSAVYLCASSFAGGEQYFGPGTRLTVT.

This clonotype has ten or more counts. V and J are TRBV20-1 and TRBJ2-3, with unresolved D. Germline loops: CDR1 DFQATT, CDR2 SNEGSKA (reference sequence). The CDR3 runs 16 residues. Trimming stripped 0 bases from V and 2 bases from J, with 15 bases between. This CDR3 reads CSARDPTATFTDTQYF. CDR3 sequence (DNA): TGCAGTGCTAGAGATCCGACTGCCACTTTCACAGATACGCAGTATTTT.

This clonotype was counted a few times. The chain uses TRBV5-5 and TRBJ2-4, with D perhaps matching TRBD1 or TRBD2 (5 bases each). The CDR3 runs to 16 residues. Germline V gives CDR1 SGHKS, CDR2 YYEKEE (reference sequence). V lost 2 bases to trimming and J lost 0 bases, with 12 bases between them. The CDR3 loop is CASSFGDGLAKNIQYF. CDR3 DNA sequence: TGTGCCAGCAGCTTTGGGGACGGACTAGCCAAAAACATTCAGTACTTC. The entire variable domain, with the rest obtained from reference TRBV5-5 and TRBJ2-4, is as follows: DAGVTQSPTHLIKTRGQQVTLRCSPISGHKSVSWYQQVLGQGPQFIFQYYEKEERGRGNFPDRFSARQFPNYSSELNVNALLLGDSALYLCASSFGDGLAKNIQYFGAGTRLSVL.

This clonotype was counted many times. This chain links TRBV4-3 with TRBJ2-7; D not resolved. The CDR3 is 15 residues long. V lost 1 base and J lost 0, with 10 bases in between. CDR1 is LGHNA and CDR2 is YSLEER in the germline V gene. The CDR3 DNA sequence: TGCGCCAGCAGCCAAGGGACGGGTAGCTCCTACGAGCAGTACTTC. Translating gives CASSQGTGSSYEQYF.

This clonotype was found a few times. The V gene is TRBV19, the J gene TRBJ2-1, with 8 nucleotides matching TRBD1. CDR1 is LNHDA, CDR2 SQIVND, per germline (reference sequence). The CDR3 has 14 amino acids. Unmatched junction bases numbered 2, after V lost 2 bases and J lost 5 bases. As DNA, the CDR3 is TGTGCCAGTAGTATACCGGGACAGGACAATGAGCAGTTCTTC. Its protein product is CASSIPGQDNEQFF.

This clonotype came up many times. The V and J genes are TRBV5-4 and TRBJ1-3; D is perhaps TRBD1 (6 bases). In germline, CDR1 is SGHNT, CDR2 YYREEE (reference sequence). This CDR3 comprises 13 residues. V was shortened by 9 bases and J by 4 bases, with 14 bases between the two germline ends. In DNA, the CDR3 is TGTGCCACAACGGAGGGGGAGGGAAACACCATATATTTT. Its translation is CATTEGEGNTIYF.

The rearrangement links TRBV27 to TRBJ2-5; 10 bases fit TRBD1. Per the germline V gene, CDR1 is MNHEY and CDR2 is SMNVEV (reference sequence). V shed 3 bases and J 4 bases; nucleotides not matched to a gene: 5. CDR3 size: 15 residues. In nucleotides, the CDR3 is TGTGCCAGCAGTTTCTTGGGACAGGGGACAGAGACCCAGTACTTC. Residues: CASSFLGQGTETQYF.

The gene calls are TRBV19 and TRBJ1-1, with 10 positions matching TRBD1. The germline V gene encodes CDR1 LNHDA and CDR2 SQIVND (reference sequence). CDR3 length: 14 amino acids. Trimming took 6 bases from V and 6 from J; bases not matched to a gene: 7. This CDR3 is CASSLTGGSAEAFF. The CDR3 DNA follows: TGTGCCAGTAGCCTGACAGGGGGCAGCGCTGAAGCTTTCTTT.

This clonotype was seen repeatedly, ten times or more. The CDR3 is CASSWSSGNTIYF. The CDR3, as DNA: TGCGCCAGCAGCTGGAGCTCTGGAAACACCATATATTTT. The chain uses TRBV4-1 and TRBJ1-3; D is ambiguous. The CDR3 totals 13 residues. Trimming left V 5 bases short and J 0 bases short, with 5 bases between. In germline, CDR1 is MGHRA, CDR2 YSYEKL.

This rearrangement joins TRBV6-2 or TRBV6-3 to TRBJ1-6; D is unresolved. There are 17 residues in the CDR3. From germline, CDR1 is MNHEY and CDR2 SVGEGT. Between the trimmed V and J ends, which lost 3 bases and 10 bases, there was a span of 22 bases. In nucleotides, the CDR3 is TGTGCCAGCAGTTATATTTCCCCGCGGTTCGTAGGATCACCCCTCCACTTT. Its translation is CASSYISPRFVGSPLHF.